Listed here is a single T cell receptor (beta chain). The data derive from a study of blood T cell repertoires in COVID-19. Overall study: The origin of the acute and convalescent COVID-19 samples was the United States, Italy and Spain. PBMCs, B-cell-depleted T cells, or T cells provided the cDNA or gDNA that made up the material.

TCRdb's table, derived via immunoSEQ multiplex PCR, lists solely in-frame clones and lacks some. The data hold about 74,000 clones, with about four fifths observed a single time. Losses at the gene ends were 1 base for V and 2 bases for J; bases not matched to a gene: 2. The CDR3 is made up of 16 amino acids. Looked up from germline, CDR1 is SGHAT and CDR2 is FQNNGV. The genes are TRBV11-2 and TRBJ2-1, with 10 bases fitting TRBD2. This TCR derives from a man between 65 and 85 years old with acute or convalescent COVID-19. Sequencing used peripheral blood. DNA of the CDR3: TGTGCCAGCAGCTTAGCTCTAGCGGGGGCCTACAATGAGCAGTTCTTC. As protein: CASSLALAGAYNEQFF.